The text below deals with one T cell receptor beta chain. Its antigen is not known. This sample was taken from a study of cytomegalovirus exposure and HLA in healthy donors. Primers included in the PCR were 60 Vbeta and 13 Jbeta primers. TCRdb's copy holds only in-frame clones and misses some; the assay was immunoSEQ multiplex PCR. In the table there are 150,000 or so clones, about 79% of which are singletons. V was clipped by 10 bases and J by 1 base; unmatched bases: 4. This CDR3 is 13 amino acids long. Germline V gives CDR1 LNHDA, CDR2 SQIVND (reference sequence). Study-level points and caveats: A later analysis showed that HLA-associated TCR beta chains had undergone more clonal expansion than equally common others. A few CMV-associated chains proved CMV antigen-specific in vitro.

Sequencing used PBMCs. This rearrangement joins TRBV19 to TRBJ1-1; 9 bases align to TRBD1. This receptor was identified in a man in his fifties or sixties in good health and CMV-seropositive. The CDR3 protein is CATETGGNTEAFF. As DNA, the CDR3 is TGTGCCACCGAGACAGGGGGGAACACTGAAGCTTTCTTT.